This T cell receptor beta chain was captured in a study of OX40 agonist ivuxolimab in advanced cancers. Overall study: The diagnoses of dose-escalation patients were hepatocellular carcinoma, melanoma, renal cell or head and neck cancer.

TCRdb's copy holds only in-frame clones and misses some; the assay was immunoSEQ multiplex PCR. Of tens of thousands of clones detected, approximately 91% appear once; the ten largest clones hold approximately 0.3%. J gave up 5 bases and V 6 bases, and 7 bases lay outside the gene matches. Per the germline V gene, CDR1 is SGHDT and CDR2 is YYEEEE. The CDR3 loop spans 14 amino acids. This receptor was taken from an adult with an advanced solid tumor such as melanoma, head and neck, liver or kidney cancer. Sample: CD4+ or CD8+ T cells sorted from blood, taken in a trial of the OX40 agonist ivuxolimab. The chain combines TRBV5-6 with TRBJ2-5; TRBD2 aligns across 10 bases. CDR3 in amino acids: CASTSSGSVETQYF. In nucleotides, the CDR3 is TGTGCCAGCACCTCTAGCGGGAGCGTCGAGACCCAGTACTTC.